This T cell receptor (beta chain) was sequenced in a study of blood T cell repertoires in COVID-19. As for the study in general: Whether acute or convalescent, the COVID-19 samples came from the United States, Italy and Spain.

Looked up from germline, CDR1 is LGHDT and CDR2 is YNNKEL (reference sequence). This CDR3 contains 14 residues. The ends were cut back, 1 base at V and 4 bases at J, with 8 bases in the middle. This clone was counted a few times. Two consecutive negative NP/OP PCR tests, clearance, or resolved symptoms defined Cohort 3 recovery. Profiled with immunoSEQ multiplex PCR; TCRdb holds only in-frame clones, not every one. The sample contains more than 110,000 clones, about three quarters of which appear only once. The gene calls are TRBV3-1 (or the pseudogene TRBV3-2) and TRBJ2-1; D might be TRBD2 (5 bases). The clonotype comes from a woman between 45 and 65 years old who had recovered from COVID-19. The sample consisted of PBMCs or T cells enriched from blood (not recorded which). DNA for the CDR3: TGTGCCAGCAGCCAAGTTGGCGGGTACAATGAGCAGTTCTTC. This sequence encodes CASSQVGGYNEQFF.